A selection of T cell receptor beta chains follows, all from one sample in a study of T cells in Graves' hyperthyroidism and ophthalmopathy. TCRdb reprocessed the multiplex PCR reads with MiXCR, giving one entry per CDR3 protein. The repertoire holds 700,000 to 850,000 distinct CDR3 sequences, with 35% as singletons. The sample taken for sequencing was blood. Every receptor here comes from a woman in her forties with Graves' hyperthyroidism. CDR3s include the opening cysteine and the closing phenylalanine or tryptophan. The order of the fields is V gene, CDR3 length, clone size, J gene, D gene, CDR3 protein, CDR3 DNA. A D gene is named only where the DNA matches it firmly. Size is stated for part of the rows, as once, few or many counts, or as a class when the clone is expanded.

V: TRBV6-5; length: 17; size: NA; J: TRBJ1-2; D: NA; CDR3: CAARKSSTAASIYGYTF; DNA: TGTGCCGCACGAAAGTCTTCCACAGCCGCCTCGATCTATGGCTACACCTTC
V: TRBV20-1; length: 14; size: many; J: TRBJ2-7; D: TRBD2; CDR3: CSARDLPSGRGQYF; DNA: TGCAGTGCTAGAGATCTTCCTAGCGGGAGGGGGCAGTACTTC
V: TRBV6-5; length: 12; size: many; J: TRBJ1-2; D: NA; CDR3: CASSRSSYGYTF; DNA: TGTGCCAGCAGTCGGTCCTCCTATGGCTACACCTTC
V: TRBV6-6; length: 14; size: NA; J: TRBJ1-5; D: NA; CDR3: CASRNDRSNQPQHF; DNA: TGTGCCAGCAGAAATGACAGATCCAATCAGCCCCAGCATTTT
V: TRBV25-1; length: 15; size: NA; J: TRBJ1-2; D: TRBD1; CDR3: CASSGRDRGPDGYTF; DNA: TGTGCCAGCAGTGGCCGGGACAGGGGTCCGGATGGCTACACCTTC
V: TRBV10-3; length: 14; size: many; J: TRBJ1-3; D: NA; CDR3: CAIQGKWSGNTIYF; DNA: TGTGCTATCCAGGGGAAATGGTCTGGAAACACCATATATTTT
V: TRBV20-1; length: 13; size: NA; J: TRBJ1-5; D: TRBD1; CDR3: CSARVPGQGPQHF; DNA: TGCAGTGCTCGCGTCCCGGGACAGGGCCCCCAGCATTTT
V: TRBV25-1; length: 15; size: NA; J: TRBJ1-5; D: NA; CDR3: CASSELGQGNQPQHF; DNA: TGTGCCAGCAGTGAATTAGGGCAGGGTAATCAGCCCCAGCATTTT
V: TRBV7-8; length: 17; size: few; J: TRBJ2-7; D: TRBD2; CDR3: CASSRGSSGAYSYEQYF; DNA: TGTGCCAGCAGCCGTGGTAGTAGCGGGGCCTACTCCTACGAGCAGTACTTC
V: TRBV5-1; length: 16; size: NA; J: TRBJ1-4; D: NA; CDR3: CASSRGGVGLSEKLFF; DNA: TGCGCCAGCAGTCGAGGGGGGGTCGGTTTAAGTGAAAAACTGTTTTTT
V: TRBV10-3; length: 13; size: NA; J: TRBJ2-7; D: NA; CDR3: CAISESNGYEQYF; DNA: TGTGCCATCAGTGAGTCAAACGGCTACGAGCAGTACTTC
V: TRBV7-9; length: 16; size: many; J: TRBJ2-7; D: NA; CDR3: CASSPITGGGSYEQYF; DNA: TGTGCCAGCAGCCCCATCACAGGGGGGGGCTCCTACGAGCAGTACTTC
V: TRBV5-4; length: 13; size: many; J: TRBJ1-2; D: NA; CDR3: CASGLGGGYGYTF; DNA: TGTGCCAGCGGCTTGGGAGGGGGATATGGCTACACCTTC
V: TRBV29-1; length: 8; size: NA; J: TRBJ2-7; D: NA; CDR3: CSVGGQYF; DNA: TGCAGCGTTGGGGGCCAGTACTTC
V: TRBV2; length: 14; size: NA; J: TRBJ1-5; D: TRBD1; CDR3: CASSRSQGGGPQHF; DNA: TGTGCCAGCAGTAGAAGCCAGGGGGGAGGGCCCCAGCATTTT
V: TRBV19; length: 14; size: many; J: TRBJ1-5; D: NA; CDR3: CASKKEGSNQPQHF; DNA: TGTGCCAGTAAGAAGGAGGGTAGCAATCAGCCCCAGCATTTT
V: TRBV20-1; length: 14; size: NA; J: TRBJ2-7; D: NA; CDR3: CSAEGGGSSYEQYF; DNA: TGCAGTGCCGAGGGGGGGGGTAGCTCCTACGAGCAGTACTTC
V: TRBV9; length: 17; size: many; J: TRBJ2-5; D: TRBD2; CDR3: CASSARAGLAGGETQYF; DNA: TGTGCCAGCAGCGCAAGGGCTGGGCTAGCGGGAGGAGAGACCCAGTACTTC
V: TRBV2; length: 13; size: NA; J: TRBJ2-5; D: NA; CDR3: CASSNAEEETQYF; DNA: TGTGCCAGCAGTAACGCGGAGGAAGAGACCCAGTACTTC
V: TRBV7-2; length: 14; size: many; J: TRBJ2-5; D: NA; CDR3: CASSSLLTQGPQYF; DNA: TGTGCCAGCAGCTCTCTTCTTACCCAGGGGCCCCAGTACTTC
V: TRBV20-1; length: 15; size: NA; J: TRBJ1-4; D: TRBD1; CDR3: CSANAGTGPREKLFF; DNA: TGCAGTGCTAACGCCGGGACAGGGCCGCGTGAAAAACTGTTTTTT
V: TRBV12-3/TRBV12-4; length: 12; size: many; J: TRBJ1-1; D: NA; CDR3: CASSFMNTEAFF; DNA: TGTGCCAGCAGTTTTATGAACACTGAAGCTTTCTTT
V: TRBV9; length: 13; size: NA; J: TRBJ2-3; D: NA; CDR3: CASSKRDTDTQYF; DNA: TGTGCCAGCAGTAAGCGAGACACAGATACGCAGTATTTT
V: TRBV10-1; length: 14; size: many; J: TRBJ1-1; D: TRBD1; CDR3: CASSHRGIGTEAFF; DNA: TGCGCCAGCAGCCACAGGGGTATAGGCACTGAAGCTTTCTTT
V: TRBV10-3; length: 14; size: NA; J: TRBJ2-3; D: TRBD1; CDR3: CAARDRGLTDTQYF; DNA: TGTGCCGCCCGGGACAGGGGGCTAACAGATACGCAGTATTTT
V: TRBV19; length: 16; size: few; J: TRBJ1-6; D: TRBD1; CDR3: CASSIDRDSLDSPLHF; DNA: TGTGCCAGTAGTATAGACCGGGACAGCCTCGATTCACCCCTCCACTTT
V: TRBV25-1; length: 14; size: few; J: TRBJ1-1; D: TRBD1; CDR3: CASTRTGGNTEAFF; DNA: TGTGCCAGCACTCGGACAGGGGGGAACACTGAAGCTTTCTTT
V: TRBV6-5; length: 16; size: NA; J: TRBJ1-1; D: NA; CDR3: CASSHVSGLRSTEAFF; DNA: TGTGCCAGCAGCCACGTTTCAGGGTTGCGGAGCACTGAAGCTTTCTTT
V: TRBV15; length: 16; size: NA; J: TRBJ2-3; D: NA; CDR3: CATSRDWQGSKDTQYF; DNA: TGTGCCACCAGCAGAGATTGGCAGGGTAGCAAGGATACGCAGTATTTT
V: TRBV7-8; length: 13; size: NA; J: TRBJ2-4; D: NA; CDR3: CASSPDIKNIQYF; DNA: TGTGCCAGCAGCCCTGATATTAAAAACATTCAGTACTTC
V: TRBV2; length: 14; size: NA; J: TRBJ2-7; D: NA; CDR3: CASSPASSEDEQYF; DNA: TGTGCCAGCTCACCAGCCTCTAGCGAGGACGAGCAGTACTTC
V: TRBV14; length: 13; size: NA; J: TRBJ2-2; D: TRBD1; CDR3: CASSQQGVGELFF; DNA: TGTGCCAGCAGCCAACAGGGGGTAGGGGAGCTGTTTTTT
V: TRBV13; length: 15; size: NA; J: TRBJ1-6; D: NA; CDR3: CASSWSRKADSPLHF; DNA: TGTGCCAGCTCATGGAGCCGGAAAGCGGATTCACCCCTCCACTTT
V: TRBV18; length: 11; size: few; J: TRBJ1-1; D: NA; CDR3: CASSPQVEAFF; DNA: TGTGCCAGCTCCCCCCAGGTAGAAGCTTTCTTT
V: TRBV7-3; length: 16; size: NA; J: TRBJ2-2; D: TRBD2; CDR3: CASSQLTSGSPGELFF; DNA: TGTGCCAGCAGCCAACTGACTAGCGGGAGCCCCGGGGAGCTGTTTTTT
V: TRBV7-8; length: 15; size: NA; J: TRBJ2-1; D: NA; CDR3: CASSLGQWGNNEQFF; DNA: TGTGCCAGCAGCTTAGGACAGTGGGGTAACAATGAGCAGTTCTTC
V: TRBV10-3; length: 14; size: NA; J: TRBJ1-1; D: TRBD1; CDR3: CAISRQGRGTEAFF; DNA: TGTGCCATCAGCCGACAGGGCCGGGGCACTGAAGCTTTCTTT
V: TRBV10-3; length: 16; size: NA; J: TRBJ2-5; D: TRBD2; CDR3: CATGNKLAGSQETQYF; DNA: TGTGCCACCGGCAATAAACTAGCGGGCTCCCAAGAGACCCAGTACTTC
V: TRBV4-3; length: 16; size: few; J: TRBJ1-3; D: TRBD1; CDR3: CASSQGQGASGNTIYF; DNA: TGCGCCAGCAGCCAGGGGCAGGGGGCCAGTGGAAACACCATATATTTT
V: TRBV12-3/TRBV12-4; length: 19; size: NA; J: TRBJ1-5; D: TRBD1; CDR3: CASSSNTRLTGTGGQPQHF; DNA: TGTGCCAGCAGTTCCAACACTAGATTAACCGGGACAGGAGGTCAGCCCCAGCATTTT
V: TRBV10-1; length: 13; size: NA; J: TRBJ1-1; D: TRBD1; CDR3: CASSGGQATEAFF; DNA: TGCGCCAGCAGCGGAGGACAGGCGACTGAAGCTTTCTTT
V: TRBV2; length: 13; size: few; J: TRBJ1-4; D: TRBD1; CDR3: CASSRQGDEKLFF; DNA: TGTGCCAGCAGTAGACAGGGGGACGAAAAACTGTTTTTT